The present T cell receptor beta chain was sequenced within a study of shared clonotypes between healthy human individuals. Points from the study as a whole: Lower generation probabilities were found for non-shared clonotypes than for those shared by all four donors. Across subsets, estimated richness was generally greater for naive than for memory populations.

Healthy HIV-negative adults without recent acute infections or vaccinations served as donors. Germline V gene sequence: CDR1 SGHAT, CDR2 FQNNGV. The CDR3 spans 14 residues. With V trimmed by 5 bases and J by 9 bases, 12 bases remained unmatched. The protocol was immunoSEQ multiplex PCR, while the TCRdb copy is restricted to in-frame clones and leaves out a portion. This table holds about 2.5 million clones, roughly 92% found once. As for this clone: Its matching antigen is unknown.

The rearrangement uses TRBV11-2 and TRBJ2-7; 8 nucleotides align to TRBD2. The clonotype originates from a young man in good health. Some clones in this sample may be carry-over from other donors' samples. Sequencing used naive CD4+ T cells from PBMCs. Regarding subset: CD45RA+ positively selected. The CDR3 loop reads CASSPGLADGGQYF. DNA for the CDR3: TGTGCCAGCAGCCCAGGACTAGCCGACGGCGGGCAGTACTTC.